What follows are 8 T cell receptor beta chains derived from one specimen sequenced in a study of shared clonotypes between healthy human individuals. The data were produced by immunoSEQ multiplex PCR, yet TCRdb's version contains in-frame clones alone and is incomplete. Here the sample spans about 490,000 clones, 70% to 80% being singletons. The sample consisted of PBMCs. These receptors were taken from a woman aged 35 to 49 in good health. Some clones in this sample may be carry-over from other donors' samples.

The chain has TRBV6-5 and TRBJ2-1, with 10 bases fitting TRBD1. This CDR3 contains 15 residues. V gave up 6 bases and J gave up 4 bases; unmatched junction bases: 6. Germline assignment: CDR1 MNHEY and CDR2 SVGAGI. The CDR3 region is CASRRSGQGYNEQFF. CDR3 nucleotide sequence: TGTGCCAGCAGGAGATCGGGACAGGGGTACAATGAGCAGTTCTTC.

The chain carries TRBV2 and TRBJ2-1, with TRBD2 identical over 11 bases. The V and J ends lost 6 bases and 5 bases, in that order; junction bases with no gene match: 3. Germline V gives CDR1 SNHLY, CDR2 FYNNEI. This CDR3 has 14 amino acids. The DNA of the CDR3 is TGTGCCAGCAGGAGACTAGCGGGAAACAATGAGCAGTTCTTC. This translates into CASRRLAGNNEQFF.

The chain uses TRBV28 and TRBJ1-3; D not resolved. The CDR3 length is 12 residues. V was trimmed by 4 bases and J by 12 bases, leaving 13 bases between them. Germline CDR1 MDHEN, CDR2 SYDVKM. The CDR3 is CASSSDPSGIYF. The CDR3 nucleotides read TGTGCCAGCAGTTCTGACCCTAGTGGCATATATTTT.

This chain links TRBV28 with TRBJ1-1, with TRBD1 matching over 7 bases. The V segment lost 6 bases and the J segment 1 base; nucleotides outside the gene matches: 5. CDR1 is MDHEN and CDR2 is SYDVKM in the germline V gene. The CDR3 is 14 amino acids. CDR3 nucleotide sequence: TGTGCCAGCAGCCCGGGACAGCCGAACACTGAAGCTTTCTTT. It is translated as CASSPGQPNTEAFF.

The rearrangement uses TRBV9 and TRBJ1-3; possible D gene TRBD1, 6 bases. The CDR3 has 15 residues. Germline lookup yields CDR1 SGDLS and CDR2 YYNGEE. The V and J ends lost 0 bases and 4 bases respectively, with 11 bases between them. The CDR3 nucleotides read TGTGCCAGCAGCGTAGACCCCAGGGGAGGAAACACCATATATTTT. Its translation is CASSVDPRGGNTIYF.

Concerning this clone itself: Other DNA variants within this sample encode the same CDR3. The V and J genes are TRBV19 and TRBJ1-5; 8 nucleotides line up with TRBD1. CDR3 length equals 14 residues. Germline values: CDR1 LNHDA, CDR2 SQIVND (reference sequence). The J segment lost 2 bases and the V segment lost 6 bases, leaving 3 bases of the junction unmatched. The CDR3 protein is CASSATGGNQPQHF. CDR3 bases: TGTGCCAGTAGCGCGACAGGGGGCAATCAGCCCCAGCATTTT.

This rearrangement joins TRBV11-2 to TRBJ2-7; the match to TRBD2 covers 9 bases. Germline CDR1 is SGHAT and CDR2 is FQNNGV. The CDR3 loop spans 14 amino acids. With V trimmed by 6 bases and J by 4 bases, 7 bases remained unmatched. In nucleotides, the CDR3 is TGTGCCAGCAGTTCGGGACTAGCAGATTACGAGCAGTACTTC. Its translation is CASSSGLADYEQYF. Based on the CDR3 plus reference TRBV11-2 and TRBJ2-7, the full variable domain is EAGVAQSPRYKIIEKRQSVAFWCNPISGHATLYWYQQILGQGPKLLIQFQNNGVVDDSQLPKDRFSAERLKGVDSTLKIQPAKLEDSAVYLCASSSGLADYEQYFGPGTRLTVT.

The J gene is TRBJ1-3, the V gene TRBV10-3; D call uncertain. CDR3 length equals 13 residues. The germline V gene encodes CDR1 ENHRY and CDR2 SYGVKD. With 4 bases removed from V and 3 bases from J, the gap between germline ends came to 7 bases. The CDR3 region has the DNA TGTGCCATCAGTGGAGGATTTGGAAACACCATATATTTT. It yields the protein CAISGGFGNTIYF.